This T cell receptor beta chain was sequenced for a study of blood T cell repertoires in COVID-19. Overall study context: Acute-phase and convalescent COVID-19 samples originated in the United States, Italy and Spain. Sample material is recorded as cDNA or gDNA derived from T cells, B-cell-depleted T cells, or PBMCs.

This clone was seen only a few times. Study processing details: Reference gene primer amplification yielded estimated nucleated cell counts. The method was immunoSEQ multiplex PCR; TCRdb's version includes in-frame clones alone and lacks a portion of them. D and trimming come from the DNA, and the V and J calls and clone size come from that table. This sample has around 70,000 clones, with roughly 80% found just once. The CDR3 is 15 amino acids. CDR1 and CDR2 from the germline V gene are MNHNS and SASEGT. With 2 bases clipped from V and 4 bases from J, the junction kept 5 bases outside the gene matches.

Sequenced input: peripheral blood. This clonotype was sampled from a man in his sixties or seventies who had recovered from COVID-19. This rearrangement joins TRBV6-1 to TRBJ1-2; TRBD1 matches at 9 bases. Here the CDR3 DNA reads TGTGCCAGCAGTGAACCGGGACAGGGAATCTATGGCTACACCTTC. This gives the protein CASSEPGQGIYGYTF.